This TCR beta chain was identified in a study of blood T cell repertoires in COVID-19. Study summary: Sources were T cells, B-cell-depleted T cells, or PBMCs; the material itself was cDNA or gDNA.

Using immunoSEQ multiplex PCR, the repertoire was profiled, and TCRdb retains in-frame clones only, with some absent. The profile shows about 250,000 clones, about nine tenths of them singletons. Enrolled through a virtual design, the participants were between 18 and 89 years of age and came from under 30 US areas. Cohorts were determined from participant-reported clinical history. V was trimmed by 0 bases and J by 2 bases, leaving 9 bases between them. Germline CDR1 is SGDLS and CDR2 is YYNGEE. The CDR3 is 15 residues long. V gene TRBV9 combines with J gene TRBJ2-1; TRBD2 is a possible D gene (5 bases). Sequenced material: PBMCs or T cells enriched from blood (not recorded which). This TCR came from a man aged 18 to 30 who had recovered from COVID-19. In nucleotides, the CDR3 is TGTGCCAGCAGCGTAGCGGGGATCGCCTACAATGAGCAGTTCTTC. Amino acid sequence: CASSVAGIAYNEQFF.